This TCR beta chain is drawn from a study of blood T cell repertoires in COVID-19 (dated by TCRdb to about 2020). With regard to the full study: For ImmuneRACE Cohort 3, a participant was defined as recovered based on two consecutive negative NP/OP PCR tests, clearance by a healthcare professional, or resolution of symptoms. Sample metadata almost always included a de-identified subject ID, COVID-19 status, age in years and sex. HLA class I and class II types, where available, came from metadata supplied by the sample provider rather than from assay-based typing. The material from the prospective study consisted of cDNA or gDNA derived from T cells, B-cell-depleted T cells, or PBMCs. The repertoires were made available in a free public database intended to serve as a resource for research on the immune response to SARS-CoV-2. The collaborator samples originated in the United States, Italy and Spain and spanned the acute and convalescent phases of COVID-19. Subjects who had been exposed to COVID-19, were actively infected with it, or had recovered from it provided the deeply sampled blood TCRbeta repertoires that made up the dataset. The samples were drawn from the first 160 participants of the ongoing ImmuneRACE study and from 1,254 subjects provided by 6 global collaborators.

To note about this clone: No cognate antigen has been identified for it. One base away there is no much larger clone; base qualities are not given.

Overall study results and their limits: The amount of clinical and demographic metadata varied by source and participant and was provided uncurated.

Enrolling through a virtual design, the prospective study's participants ranged in age from roughly 18 to 89 years and lived across some 22 United States geographic areas. To assign participants to cohorts, the prospective study relied on clinical history that participants themselves reported in a screening survey and a study questionnaire. Mobile phlebotomists in the prospective study collected whole blood, serum and a nasopharyngeal or oropharyngeal swab from every participant. Over a 2-month period, participants in the prospective study had the option of providing additional blood draws and questionnaires. Blood samples from the prospective study were shipped frozen or at room temperature prior to DNA extraction. Trimming takes 2 bases off V and 5 bases off J; junction bases not matched to a gene: 0. There are 14 amino acids in the CDR3, from cysteine to phenylalanine inclusive. Just the 42-base CDR3 DNA is kept, in frame starting at base 1. CDR1 and CDR2 (MDHEN, SYDVKM) derive from the germline V gene.

TCRbeta CDR3 regions were amplified from genomic DNA using the immunoSEQ Assay, a bias-controlled multiplex PCR. The published analysis was carried out like this. Within the assay, amplification of reference gene primers was used to estimate how many nucleated cells each sample contained. Sequence reads were collapsed and filtered to measure the absolute abundance of every unique TCRbeta CDR3 rearrangement. Productive Simpson clonality was computed per sample as the square root of Simpson's diversity index over productive rearrangements. TCRdb took over this immuneACCESS table, retaining in-frame rearrangements with V and J assigned. Such tables are incomplete; in checked studies, under half of the missing clones stem from an unresolved V gene, and the remainder is unexplained. Clone size and the V and J calls come from that table; the DNA yielded D and trimming. Recorded for this sample are 200,000 to 250,000 clones; roughly nine tenths of them occurred a single time. Over 3% of the sample belongs to the ten largest clones.

This clonotype originated in a woman aged 45-59 years in a cohort exposed to, infected with or recovered from COVID-19 (not recorded which). Rearrangement joined TRBV28 to TRBJ1-4, with 9 middle bases fitting TRBD1. Sequenced: PBMCs or T cells enriched from blood (not recorded which). The CDR3 has the sequence CASSLGTGNEKLFF. At the DNA level, the sequence is TGTGCCAGCAGTTTAGGGACAGGGAATGAAAAACTGTTTTTT.